This T cell receptor beta chain is drawn from a study of blood T cell repertoires in COVID-19. Per the original methods: Nucleated cell number was recorded as an estimate derived from reference gene primer amplification. Assay used: immunoSEQ multiplex PCR; TCRdb lists only in-frame clones, some missing. The DNA was the basis for D and trimming; V, J and clone size are from that table. Among around 75,000 clones, roughly 91% were seen once, and the ten largest hold 1.1% to 1.5%. This CDR3 comprises 13 residues. V lost 5 bases and J lost 4, with 11 bases in between. The TCR sequence derives from a human donor in a cohort sampled during active COVID-19. Sequencing input: peripheral blood. The V and J genes are TRBV12-3 or TRBV12-4 and TRBJ1-1; D ambiguous. The CDR3 DNA sequence: TGTGCCAGCAGTCCCCCTCGGGTCACTGAAGCTTTCTTT. It encodes CASSPPRVTEAFF.